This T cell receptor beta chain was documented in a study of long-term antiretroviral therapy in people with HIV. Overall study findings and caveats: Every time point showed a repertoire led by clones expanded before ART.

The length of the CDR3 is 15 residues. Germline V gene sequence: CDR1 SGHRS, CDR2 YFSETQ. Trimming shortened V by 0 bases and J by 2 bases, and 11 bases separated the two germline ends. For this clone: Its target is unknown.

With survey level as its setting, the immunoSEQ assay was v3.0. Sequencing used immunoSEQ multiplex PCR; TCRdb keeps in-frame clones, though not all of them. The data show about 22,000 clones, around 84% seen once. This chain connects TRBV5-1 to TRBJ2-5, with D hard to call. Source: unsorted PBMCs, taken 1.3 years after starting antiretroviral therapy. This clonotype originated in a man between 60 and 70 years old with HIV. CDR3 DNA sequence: TGCGCCAGCAGCTTGGCCAGGACGGATCAAGAGACCCAGTACTTC. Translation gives CASSLARTDQETQYF.